Following are 27 T cell receptor beta chains from one sample sequenced in a study of cytomegalovirus exposure and HLA in healthy donors (dated by TCRdb to the late 2010s). The library was made by the immunoSEQ multiplex PCR assay. A mixture of 60 forward primers for TCR Vbeta segments and 13 reverse primers for TCR Jbeta segments was used in the multiplex PCR. TCRdb obtained this table from immuneACCESS and retained in-frame rearrangements with V and J assigned. These tables miss some clones; where compared with another copy, unresolved V genes account for less than half of the shortfall, and the remainder is unexplained. The sample table shows 180,000 or so clones, and 81% are seen once. The top ten constitute approximately 4.4% of the sample. Sequencing input: PBMCs. The receptors were sampled from a young woman in good health and CMV-seropositive.

This clone was counted a single time. V and J are TRBV9 and TRBJ1-1, with D maybe TRBD1 (5 bases). Germline CDR1 is SGDLS and CDR2 is YYNGEE. The CDR3 has 16 residues. The V and J ends lost 0 bases and 5 bases respectively, with 17 bases between them. CDR3 nucleotide sequence: TGTGCCAGCAGCGTAGACCTGGGACTCGTCGGGACTGAAGCTTTCTTT. Its protein is CASSVDLGLVGTEAFF.

V and J are TRBV30 and TRBJ2-7, with a tentative D call TRBD1 (5 bases). The CDR3 sequence is 15 residues long. Between the trimmed V and J ends, which lost 0 bases and 6 bases, there was a span of 18 bases. Germline lookup yields CDR1 GTSNPN and CDR2 SVGIG (reference sequence). In DNA, the CDR3 is TGTGCCTGGAGTGTACTTGACAGTTCCTCCGGCGAGCAGTACTTC. Its protein product is CAWSVLDSSSGEQYF.

This chain connects TRBV7-3 to TRBJ2-3; 9 nucleotides agree with TRBD2. Germline V gene sequence: CDR1 SGHTA, CDR2 FQGTGA. The CDR3 sequence is 18 residues long. J gave up 2 bases and V 1 base, and 10 bases lay outside the gene matches. The CDR3 reads CASSLMGLAGGHTDTQYF. CDR3 nucleotides: TGTGCCAGCAGCTTAATGGGTCTGGCGGGGGGGCACACAGATACGCAGTATTTT.

This chain connects TRBV4-1 to TRBJ2-7; tentatively, D is TRBD1 (6 bases). Germline-derived CDR1 and CDR2 are MGHRA and YSYEKL. V was cut by 2 bases and J by 6 bases, with 20 bases left in between. The CDR3 extends over 16 amino acids. The CDR3 DNA reads as TGCGCCAGCAGCCAACACGGCCTACAGGGAGTCCGCGAGCAGTACTTC. Translated, it gives CASSQHGLQGVREQYF.

The chain is built from TRBV9 and TRBJ2-7, with 7 bases identical to TRBD1. Unmatched junction bases numbered 8, after V lost 3 bases and J lost 5 bases. Germline V gene sequence: CDR1 SGDLS, CDR2 YYNGEE. There are 14 residues in the CDR3. The CDR3, as DNA: TGTGCCAGCAGCGACAGGGGTTTGTATAACGAGCAGTACTTC. Translated: CASSDRGLYNEQYF.

The V gene is TRBV5-6, the J gene TRBJ2-5; D is possibly TRBD1 (6 bases). The end of the DNA is better explained by TRBJ2-7, so the J call may be wrong. Germline assignment: CDR1 SGHDT and CDR2 YYEEEE. The CDR3 is 15 amino acids. CDR3 sequence (DNA): TGTGCCAGCAGCTTGGCCAGAGGACAGCGCTACGAGCAGTACTTC. This sequence encodes CASSLARGQRYEQYF.

CDR3 DNA: TGTGCCAGCAGCTTGGAGGCAGGGGGCTACAATGAGCAGTTCTTC. It encodes CASSLEAGGYNEQFF. V usage is TRBV5-4 and J usage is TRBJ2-1; 7 bases are shared with TRBD1. Unmatched junction bases numbered 3, after V lost 0 bases and J lost 3 bases. In germline, CDR1 is SGHNT, CDR2 YYREEE (reference sequence). The CDR3 is 15 residues long.

This clone was seen a handful of times. CDR3 in DNA: TGCGCCAGCGGGGGGGAGAGGGACAAGAACACTGAAGCTTTCTTT. It encodes CASGGERDKNTEAFF. This chain links TRBV10-1 with TRBJ1-1, with a weak D call TRBD1 (6 bases). The CDR3 runs 15 residues. With 8 bases removed from V and 1 base from J, the gap between germline ends came to 17 bases. CDR1 and CDR2 from the germline V gene are WNHNN and SYGVQD (reference sequence).

The chain carries TRBV6-1 and TRBJ1-6, with 9 bases lining up with TRBD1. J lost 11 bases, V lost 6 bases, and 11 bases had no gene match. Germline V gene data show CDR1 as MNHNS and CDR2 as SASEGT. The CDR3 spans 15 residues. The CDR3 spells CASSDRDRVYTPLHF. The CDR3 DNA is TGTGCCAGCAGCGACCGGGACAGGGTTTATACACCCCTCCACTTT.

As regards this clone: The identical CDR3 is also encoded by other nucleotide sequences in the sample. V usage is TRBV4-1 and J usage is TRBJ2-7, with 8 positions matching TRBD1. CDR3 length equals 14 residues. J lost 0 bases, V lost 4 bases, and 2 bases had no gene match. Per the germline V gene, CDR1 is MGHRA and CDR2 is YSYEKL. The chain's CDR3 is CASSPGQASYEQYF. The CDR3 coding sequence is TGCGCCAGCAGCCCGGGACAGGCCTCCTACGAGCAGTACTTC.

This rearrangement joins TRBV29-1 to TRBJ2-1; 7 nucleotides match TRBD2. Germline V gene sequence: CDR1 SQVTM, CDR2 ANQGSEA. The length of the CDR3 is 13 residues. Trimming removed 4 bases from V and 4 bases from J; junction bases left unmatched: 4. The CDR3 bases are TGCAGCGTTGGTCTCGGGGGGTACAATGAGCAGTTCTTC. Its protein product is CSVGLGGYNEQFF.

The chain is built from TRBV5-5 and TRBJ2-7; TRBD2 agrees at 10 bases. The CDR3 loop spans 15 amino acids. The germline gives CDR1 SGHKS, CDR2 YYEKEE (reference sequence). With V trimmed by 2 bases and J by 4 bases, 6 bases remained unmatched. The CDR3 loop is CASSFSGTSAYEQYF. The CDR3 DNA is TGTGCCAGCAGCTTCTCCGGGACTAGCGCGTACGAGCAGTACTTC.

The V gene is TRBV19, the J gene TRBJ2-1, with TRBD2 identical over 8 bases. The CDR3 is made up of 14 amino acids. Germline-derived CDR1 and CDR2 are LNHDA and SQIVND (reference sequence). The junction had 8 bases not matched to a gene; V was cut back by 6 bases and J by 7 bases. Written as DNA, the CDR3 is TGTGCCAGTAGGGGAGGGTCGGGGGGGAATGAGCAGTTCTTC. Translation: CASRGGSGGNEQFF.

This chain uses TRBV18 with TRBJ1-4, with 7 bases identical to TRBD1. The V gene end was trimmed by 4 bases and the J gene end by 8 bases; junction bases not matched to a gene: 10. Germline V gives CDR1 KGHSH, CDR2 LQKENI. CDR3 size: 15 residues. CDR3 amino acids: CASSLGQARSEKLFF. CDR3 coding DNA: TGTGCCAGCTCACTAGGACAGGCCCGAAGCGAAAAACTGTTTTTT. The full variable domain, its missing parts supplied by reference TRBV18 and TRBJ1-4, is NAGVMQNPRHLVRRRGQEARLRCSPMKGHSHVYWYRQLPEEGLKFMVYLQKENIIDESGMPKERFSAEFPKEGPSILRIQQVVRGDSAAYFCASSLGQARSEKLFFGSGTQLSVL.

This clone turned up a few times. The chain links TRBV28 to TRBJ2-5; the match to TRBD2 covers 7 bases. The V segment lost 5 bases and the J segment 5 bases; nucleotides outside the gene matches: 8. This CDR3 comprises 14 residues. From germline, CDR1 is MDHEN and CDR2 SYDVKM. The CDR3 region is CASSPQLGGETQYF. CDR3 DNA sequence: TGTGCCAGCAGTCCCCAGCTGGGAGGGGAGACCCAGTACTTC.

As to this clone: At one end the junction does not follow the germline gene, possibly because of a read error. The rearrangement links TRBV18 to TRBJ1-1; TRBD1 is a possible D gene (6 bases). The CDR3 sequence is 14 residues long. Germline values: CDR1 KGHSH, CDR2 LQKENI. CDR3 nucleotide sequence: TGTGCCAGCGCACCCGCTTCGGGGACAACTGAAGCTTTCTTT. Amino acid sequence: CASAPASGTTEAFF. Using reference TRBV18 and TRBJ1-1 for the parts outside the CDR3, the full variable domain is NAGVMQNPRHLVRRRGQEARLRCSPMKGHSHVYWYRQLPEEGLKFMVYLQKENIIDESGMPKERFSAEFPKEGPSILRIQQVVRGDSAAYFCASAPASGTTEAFFGQGTRLTVV.

CDR3 sequence reads: CASSGGQGAYNEQFF. The CDR3 DNA reads TGTGCCAGCAGCGGAGGACAGGGGGCCTACAATGAGCAGTTCTTC. The rearrangement uses TRBV11-2 and TRBJ2-1, with 10 bases lining up with TRBD1. The CDR3 is made up of 15 amino acids. Germline V gene sequence: CDR1 SGHAT, CDR2 FQNNGV. After removal of 5 bases from V and 2 bases from J, the junction contained 3 bases not matched to a gene.

This chain uses TRBV14 with TRBJ2-5; no definite D call. The V end lost 1 base, the J end lost 1 base, and 4 bases lay between the germline ends. The length of the CDR3 is 13 residues. The V gene's germline CDR1 is SGHDN and CDR2 FVKESK. The chain's CDR3 is CASSQGSQETQYF. CDR3 in DNA: TGTGCCAGCAGCCAAGGCAGCCAAGAGACCCAGTACTTC. The variable domain in full, completed from reference TRBV14 and TRBJ2-5, reads EAGVTQFPSHSVIEKGQTVTLRCDPISGHDNLYWYRRVMGKEIKFLLHFVKESKQDESGMPNNRFLAERTGGTYSTLKVQPAELEDSGVYFCASSQGSQETQYFGPGTRLLVL.

The gene calls are TRBV11-1 and TRBJ1-1; the D is unclear. The CDR3 extends over 14 amino acids. Germline assignment: CDR1 SGHAT and CDR2 FQDESV (reference sequence). The V gene lost 5 bases and the J gene lost 0 bases, with 10 bases spanning the gap. This chain's CDR3 is CASSQSRVNTEAFF. CDR3 DNA sequence: TGTGCCAGCAGCCAATCCCGGGTGAACACTGAAGCTTTCTTT.

This clone was seen a few times. The chain is built from TRBV7-9 and TRBJ2-3; tentative D call: TRBD2 (6 bases). Germline CDR1 is SEHNR and CDR2 is FQNEAQ (reference sequence). There are 12 residues in the CDR3. Trimming left V 1 base short and J 8 bases short, with 7 bases between. CDR3 sequence: CASSLEAGTQYF. The CDR3 coding sequence is TGTGCCAGCAGCTTAGAAGCGGGTACGCAGTATTTT.

The J gene is TRBJ1-4, the V gene TRBV7-2, with D perhaps TRBD1 (5 bases). Between the trimmed V and J ends, which lost 1 base and 8 bases, there was a span of 14 bases. This CDR3 is 15 amino acids long. CDR1 and CDR2 from the germline V gene are SGHTA and FQGNSA. CDR3 nucleotides: TGTGCCAGCAGCTTAGGGCTAGGGGCCGTCGAAAAACTGTTTTTT. Residues: CASSLGLGAVEKLFF.

The chain has TRBV13 and TRBJ2-3, with D hard to call. There are 15 residues in the CDR3. The ends were cut back, 0 bases at V and 0 bases at J, with 7 bases in the middle. Germline CDR1 is PRHDT and CDR2 is FYEKMQ (reference sequence). The CDR3 coding sequence is TGTGCCAGCAGCTTAGGCTGGGCTAGCACAGATACGCAGTATTTT. This gives the protein CASSLGWASTDTQYF.

This sequence joins TRBV6-5 and TRBJ1-2; D may be TRBD1 (5 bases). CDR1 is MNHEY, CDR2 SVGAGI, per germline. Trimming stripped 0 bases from V and 4 bases from J, with 15 bases between. The CDR3 length is 16 residues. The CDR3 spells CASSYSLRGQGYGYTF. The CDR3 DNA is TGTGCCAGCAGTTACTCGTTGCGGGGCCAAGGCTATGGCTACACCTTC.

V usage is TRBV5-6 and J usage is TRBJ2-1; no clear D gene. The germline V gene encodes CDR1 SGHDT and CDR2 YYEEEE. V lost 2 bases, J lost 7 bases, and 13 bases lay in between. This CDR3 has 14 residues. CDR3 sequence: CASSFYGYTNEQFF. In DNA form, the CDR3 reads TGTGCCAGCAGCTTTTACGGGTATACAAATGAGCAGTTCTTC.

This chain connects TRBV7-2 to TRBJ1-2; D may be TRBD1 (5 bases). Germline CDR1 reads SGHTA; CDR2 reads FQGNSA. V was pared by 5 bases and J by 3 bases, with 16 bases between. The CDR3 loop spans 15 amino acids. DNA of the CDR3: TGTGCCAGCAGCCATAATAGCGGGGGTCACTATGGCTACACCTTC. Protein sequence: CASSHNSGGHYGYTF.

This chain uses TRBV19 with TRBJ1-1, with 7 bases fitting TRBD1. The CDR3 totals 16 residues. The germline gives CDR1 LNHDA, CDR2 SQIVND (reference sequence). V lost 0 bases and J lost 4; bases outside the gene matches: 8. The CDR3 sequence is CASSIERDREVTEAFF. CDR3 bases: TGTGCCAGTAGTATAGAGCGAGACAGGGAGGTCACTGAAGCTTTCTTT.

CDR3 DNA: TGCAGCGTTTCGGGGTACTACGAGCAGTACTTC. Its protein is CSVSGYYEQYF. This chain connects TRBV29-1 to TRBJ2-7; D may be TRBD2 (5 bases). This CDR3 spans 11 amino acids. V lost 5 bases and J 3 bases, leaving 8 bases between the germline ends. Germline CDR1 reads SQVTM; CDR2 reads ANQGSEA.